This T cell receptor (beta chain) was observed in a study of CD8 T cells in ankylosing spondylitis. Findings of the study overall: Matched ankylosing spondylitis synovial fluid reportedly showed significant enrichment of disease-linked clones. What seemed typical of ankylosing spondylitis blood was a TCR beta motif built from about 8 highly homologous variants.

This clonotype was observed a few times. Its antigen is still unknown. The germline V and J ends were trimmed by 3 bases and 3 bases, with 18 bases remaining between them. The CDR3 contains 16 residues. In germline, CDR1 is DFQATT, CDR2 SNEGSKA (reference sequence). TCRdb recomputed calls from the 5' RACE reads with MiXCR, one row per CDR3 protein. Altogether around 490,000 distinct CDR3 sequences are present, about 5% being singletons, with the ten largest covering around 3.4%. Specimen: blood, either unsorted or a sorted T cell fraction (not recorded which). This receptor was identified in a male donor with ankylosing spondylitis. The chain couples TRBV20-1 to TRBJ1-5; D call uncertain. CDR3 protein: CSASPSFGSNNQPQHF. The CDR3, as DNA: TGCAGTGCTAGCCCTTCATTCGGGTCCAACAATCAGCCCCAGCATTTT.